A selection of T cell receptor beta chains follows, all from one sample in a study of PD-1 blockade in classical Hodgkin lymphoma. Data came from immunoSEQ multiplex PCR; TCRdb stores just in-frame clones and leaves some out. This table holds around 25,000 clones, around four fifths found once. Sequenced here: peripheral blood mononuclear cells (PBMCs), sampled before the fourth cycle of nivolumab. The receptors stem from a human donor with classical Hodgkin lymphoma. Both conserved end residues are part of each CDR3. D genes are given only for firm matches. Not every row has a clone size; where given, it reads once, few, many or a size class.

TGCGCCAGCAGCCGGCCAGAAGACACCGGGGAGCTGTTTTTT | CASSRPEDTGELFF | 14 | NA | TRBJ2-2 | TRBV5-1 | NA
TGTGCCAGCAGTTTAATACAAGTTGGGGGAAGGACAGGGAGGAATGAGCAGTTCTTC | CASSLIQVGGRTGRNEQFF | 19 | NA | TRBJ2-1 | TRBV28 | TRBD1
TGTGCCAGCAGTGATGGTCACACTGAAGCTTTCTTT | CASSDGHTEAFF | 12 | NA | TRBJ1-1 | TRBV6-4 | NA
TGTGCCATCCCCCCCGGGGAATGCACTGAAGCTTTCTTT | CAIPPGECTEAFF | 13 | NA | TRBJ1-1 | TRBV21-1 | NA
TGTGCCAGCAGTCCCGGGTCTAACGAGCAGTACTTC | CASSPGSNEQYF | 12 | NA | TRBJ2-7 | TRBV14 | NA
TGTGCCAGCAGTTCCTCCGTCCGGGACAGGGAGGATCAGCCCCAGCATTTT | CASSSSVRDREDQPQHF | 17 | NA | TRBJ1-5 | TRBV27 | TRBD1
TGTGCCAGCAGTTTATGGAGCAATCAGCCCCAGCATTTT | CASSLWSNQPQHF | 13 | NA | TRBJ1-5 | TRBV27 | NA
TGCGCCAGCAGCCATTCCGTATGGGAACAAGAGACCCAGTACTTC | CASSHSVWEQETQYF | 15 | NA | TRBJ2-5 | TRBV4-3 | NA
TGTGCCAGCAGCTTAGCGGGGGCAGGGGATGGCTACACCTTC | CASSLAGAGDGYTF | 14 | once | TRBJ1-2 | TRBV7-9 | NA
TGTGCCAGCAGCTTAGAATTTGGGAGTAACTATGGCTACACCTTC | CASSLEFGSNYGYTF | 15 | NA | TRBJ1-2 | TRBV11-2 | NA
TGCAGCGTTGAAGATATCATTGAGGGAGTGGGCTACGAGCAGTACTTC | CSVEDIIEGVGYEQYF | 16 | NA | TRBJ2-7 | TRBV29-1 | NA
TGTGCCAGCGATGAAACAGGGGGTGACTACGAGCAGTACTTC | CASDETGGDYEQYF | 14 | NA | TRBJ2-7 | TRBV2 | TRBD1
TGCGCCAGCAGCGAACGGCCTAGCGGGGGGGACGAGCAGTACTTC | CASSERPSGGDEQYF | 15 | few | TRBJ2-7 | TRBV4-1 | TRBD2
TGTGCCAGCAGTCTCCACAGGTCCGGTGGCTACACCTTC | CASSLHRSGGYTF | 13 | NA | TRBJ1-2 | TRBV28 | NA
TGTGCCAGCAGCTTAGGGGCCCGGGGGTCCACTGAAGCTTTCTTT | CASSLGARGSTEAFF | 15 | medium-sized | TRBJ1-1 | TRBV7-9 | NA
TGTGCCATCAGTCCAGTAACGGTCAAGGGGTACAATGAGCAGTTCTTC | CAISPVTVKGYNEQFF | 16 | NA | TRBJ2-1 | TRBV10-3 | NA
TGTGCCAGCAGTTGGACTAGCGGTTACGAGCAGTACTTC | CASSWTSGYEQYF | 13 | NA | TRBJ2-7 | TRBV7-9 | TRBD2
TGCGCCAGCATGCGGGACAGGGGCACTGAAGCTTTCTTT | CASMRDRGTEAFF | 13 | NA | TRBJ1-1 | TRBV10-1 | TRBD1
TGTGCCAGCAGTTACCGCCTGGGCAGGGACTATGGCTACACCTTC | CASSYRLGRDYGYTF | 15 | NA | TRBJ1-2 | TRBV6-5 | NA
TGCGCCAGCAGCTTGGCCGAACAGGGGGCGCGCTATGGCTACACCTTC | CASSLAEQGARYGYTF | 16 | NA | TRBJ1-2 | TRBV5-1 | TRBD1
TGCAGCGTTTCTACAGGGGTAGATGGCTACACCTTC | CSVSTGVDGYTF | 12 | NA | TRBJ1-2 | TRBV29-1 | TRBD1
TGTGCCAGCAGCGTAGGGGACAGCTTACTCTACGAGCAGTACTTC | CASSVGDSLLYEQYF | 15 | NA | TRBJ2-7 | TRBV9 | TRBD1
TGTGCCAGCAGTGAAGCTAACAGATGGACTGAAGCTTTCTTT | CASSEANRWTEAFF | 14 | NA | TRBJ1-1 | TRBV6-1 | NA
TGTGCCAGCTCAACGCCCAGGGCTGAAGCTTTCTTT | CASSTPRAEAFF | 12 | NA | TRBJ1-1 | TRBV28 | NA
TGTGCCAGCAGCTTAGGGGATCCGTTACTGTACGAGCAGTACTTC | CASSLGDPLLYEQYF | 15 | NA | TRBJ2-7 | TRBV7-7 | NA
TGTGCCAGCAGCAGACAGGGGCGCTATGGCTACACCTTC | CASSRQGRYGYTF | 13 | NA | TRBJ1-2 | TRBV25-1 | TRBD1
TGTGCCAGCAGTTTATCGACAGGGGTATATGAAAAACTGTTTTTT | CASSLSTGVYEKLFF | 15 | NA | TRBJ1-4 | TRBV27 | TRBD1
TGTGCCAGCTCACCGGAGCTATCCACCGGGGAGCTGTTTTTT | CASSPELSTGELFF | 14 | NA | TRBJ2-2 | TRBV18 | NA
TGCGCCAGCAGCTTGGAGGGGGTCACTGAAGCTTTCTTT | CASSLEGVTEAFF | 13 | medium-sized | TRBJ1-1 | TRBV5-1 | NA
TGTGCCAGCAGGGGGGCTGGGGCCAACGTCCTGACTTTC | CASRGAGANVLTF | 13 | NA | TRBJ2-6 | TRBV28 | NA
TGTGCCAGCAGCCCCGGACTTCGGGAGACCCAGTACTTC | CASSPGLRETQYF | 13 | NA | TRBJ2-5 | TRBV7-7 | NA
TGTGCCATCACTGAAGGGGGGTGGACCTATGGCTACACCTTC | CAITEGGWTYGYTF | 14 | NA | TRBJ1-2 | TRBV10-3 | NA
TGTGCCAGCACCCCGGGGTTTGACTATGGCTACACCTTC | CASTPGFDYGYTF | 13 | NA | TRBJ1-2 | TRBV5-4 | NA
TGTGCCAGCAGCTTGGTGGAGGGAGGCTACACCTTC | CASSLVEGGYTF | 12 | NA | TRBJ1-2 | TRBV5-4 | NA
TGTGCCAGCAGCGAAAACAGGAACACTGAAGCTTTCTTT | CASSENRNTEAFF | 13 | NA | TRBJ1-1 | TRBV9 | NA
TGCGCCAGCAGCACAGACAGTACTAACTATGGCTACACCTTC | CASSTDSTNYGYTF | 14 | NA | TRBJ1-2 | TRBV5-1 | NA
TGTGCCAGCAGATTCAGGGGTAGCACCGGGGAGCTGTTTTTT | CASRFRGSTGELFF | 14 | NA | TRBJ2-2 | TRBV11-3 | NA